This TCR beta chain was identified during a study of blood T cells in healthy people across ages. Per sample, a minimum of 6 million PBMCs were isolated. Overall study findings and caveats: Strong correlation was found linking TCR beta diversity to naive T cell percentage. Roughly linear age-related decline in beta diversity appeared, significant by age around 40. Whereas aged donors had fewer naive CD4+ cells, long-lived donors had more of them and higher diversity.

In the case of this clonotype: Antigen specificity is unknown.

Together with a sample-barcoded 5' primer, a J-beta primer mix was included in a second PCR lasting roughly 6 to 12 cycles. TCRdb analysed the 5' RACE reads with MiXCR anew, one entry per CDR3 protein. Here the sample spans 800,000 or so distinct CDR3 sequences, about half being singletons. Germline loops: CDR1 DFQATT, CDR2 SNEGSKA (reference sequence). The CDR3 runs 15 residues. V gave up 2 bases and J gave up 3 bases; unmatched junction bases: 6. This rearrangement joins TRBV20-1 to TRBJ2-1; TRBD1 agrees at 8 bases. The TCR sequence derives from an elderly man in good health. Sequenced sample: blood. CDR3 protein: CSARFTGTGYNEQFF. Written as DNA, the CDR3 is TGCAGTGCTAGATTTACCGGGACAGGCTACAATGAGCAGTTCTTC.